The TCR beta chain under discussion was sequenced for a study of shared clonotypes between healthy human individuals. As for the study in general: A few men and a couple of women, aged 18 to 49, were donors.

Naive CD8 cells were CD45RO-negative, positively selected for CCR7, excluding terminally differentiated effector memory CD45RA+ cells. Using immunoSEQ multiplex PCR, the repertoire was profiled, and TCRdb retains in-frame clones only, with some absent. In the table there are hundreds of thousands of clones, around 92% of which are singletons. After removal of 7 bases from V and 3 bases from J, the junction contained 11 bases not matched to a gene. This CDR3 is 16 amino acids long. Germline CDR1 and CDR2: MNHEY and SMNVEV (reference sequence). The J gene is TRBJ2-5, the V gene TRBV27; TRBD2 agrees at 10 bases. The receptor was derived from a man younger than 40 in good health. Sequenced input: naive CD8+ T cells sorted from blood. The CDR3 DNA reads TGTGCCAGCACGGCAGCGGGAGGGCCGCTGAAAGAGACCCAGTACTTC. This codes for CASTAAGGPLKETQYF.